The 22 T cell receptor beta chains presented below share a single source sample, sequenced in a study of cytomegalovirus exposure and HLA in healthy donors. In the PCR, 60 Vbeta and 13 Jbeta primers were used. The method was immunoSEQ multiplex PCR; TCRdb's version includes in-frame clones alone and lacks a portion of them. The sample has about 150,000 clones, roughly 77% seen once. The sample was PBMCs. The source of these receptors is a human donor in good health.

This clone was recorded a few times. This rearrangement joins TRBV19 to TRBJ1-2, with a possible D match to TRBD1 (6 bases). The ends were cut back, 9 bases at V and 4 bases at J, with 12 bases in the middle. This CDR3 comprises 12 residues. Germline values: CDR1 LNHDA, CDR2 SQIVND (reference sequence). The CDR3 DNA reads TGTGCCAGCACGACAGGAATCTATGGCTACACCTTC. Its protein is CASTTGIYGYTF.

The chain carries TRBV5-4 and TRBJ2-7; tentative D call: TRBD1 (6 bases). This CDR3 is built from 14 residues. Germline V gene sequence: CDR1 SGHNT, CDR2 YYREEE (reference sequence). V lost 4 bases and J lost 5, with 16 bases in between. In DNA, the CDR3 is TGTGCCAGCAGCCCGCCCTTCTCAGGGGACGAGCAGTACTTC. Its translation: CASSPPFSGDEQYF.

The chain uses TRBV19 and TRBJ2-3; D might be TRBD1 (6 bases). Germline V lookup: CDR1 LNHDA, CDR2 SQIVND (reference sequence). The CDR3 runs 14 residues. The germline V and J ends were trimmed by 3 bases and 4 bases, with 11 bases remaining between them. The CDR3 DNA reads TGTGCCAGTAGTATGAAGCAGGGGCCAGATACGCAGTATTTT. Amino acids: CASSMKQGPDTQYF.

The DNA of the CDR3 is TGTGCCAGCAAGGGGGCAGGGGACACTGAAGCTTTCTTT. Encoded protein: CASKGAGDTEAFF. This chain links TRBV5-4 with TRBJ1-1; 7 bases align to TRBD1. Unmatched junction bases numbered 5, after V lost 6 bases and J lost 3 bases. Germline CDR1 and CDR2: SGHNT and YYREEE (reference sequence). The CDR3 totals 13 residues.

V is TRBV28 and J is TRBJ2-1, with 7 bases aligning to TRBD2. CDR3 length equals 14 residues. Germline V gene data show CDR1 as MDHEN and CDR2 as SYDVKM. V lost 10 bases and J lost 4; bases outside the gene matches: 10. The CDR3 DNA reads as TGTGCCATTACGTTGGCGGGAGAATACAATGAGCAGTTCTTC. As protein: CAITLAGEYNEQFF.

This chain links TRBV27 with TRBJ2-1; unclear D gene. The germline V gene encodes CDR1 MNHEY and CDR2 SMNVEV (reference sequence). The CDR3 has 19 residues. V lost 5 bases and J 0 bases, leaving 23 bases between the germline ends. The CDR3 loop is CASSPPFTYLDSSYNEQFF. The DNA for the CDR3 is TGTGCCAGCAGTCCACCATTCACTTACCTCGATAGCTCCTACAATGAGCAGTTCTTC.

Written as DNA, the CDR3 is TGTGCCAGCAGCATGGGCCTTAACACCGGGGAGCTGTTTTTT. Translated: CASSMGLNTGELFF. The chain recombines TRBV7-2 with TRBJ2-2; no reliable D call. The V gene's germline CDR1 is SGHTA and CDR2 FQGNSA. Trimming left V 5 bases short and J 2 bases short, with 9 bases between. This CDR3 is built from 14 residues. The variable domain in full, completed from reference TRBV7-2 and TRBJ2-2, reads GAGVSQSPSNKVTEKGKDVELRCDPISGHTALYWYRQSLGQGLEFLIYFQGNSAPDKSGLPSDRFSAERTGGSVSTLTIQRTQQEDSAVYLCASSMGLNTGELFFGEGSRLTVL.

CDR3 DNA sequence: TGTGCCATCAGTGAGGGGGGCGCCGAAGAGACCCAGTACTTC. Amino acid sequence: CAISEGGAEETQYF. The gene calls are TRBV10-3 and TRBJ2-5; D possibly corresponds to TRBD1 (6 bases). This CDR3 is built from 14 residues. Trimming pared 2 bases from V and 3 bases from J, leaving 10 bases between. In germline, CDR1 is ENHRY, CDR2 SYGVKD.

The V and J genes are TRBV6-1 and TRBJ1-6; D gene uncertain. Trimming stripped 0 bases from V and 11 bases from J, with 5 bases between. This CDR3 spans 12 amino acids. Germline CDR1 MNHNS, CDR2 SASEGT. Here the CDR3 DNA reads TGTGCCAGCAGTGAAGCGGGCACACCCCTCCACTTT. This gives the protein CASSEAGTPLHF.

The chain combines TRBV6-1 with TRBJ1-1; D remains ambiguous. CDR3 size: 16 residues. Germline CDR1 MNHNS, CDR2 SASEGT. Trimming took 4 bases from V and 6 from J, leaving 21 bases between them. CDR3 amino acids: CASSATTTLFNPEAFF. CDR3 in DNA: TGTGCCAGCAGTGCTACGACGACATTATTCAATCCTGAAGCTTTCTTT.

This chain joins TRBV5-1 and TRBJ2-1; TRBD2 aligns across 7 bases. The CDR3 has 14 residues. J gave up 8 bases and V 0 bases, and 5 bases lay outside the gene matches. Germline V gene data show CDR1 as SGHRS and CDR2 as YFSETQ. The DNA for the CDR3 is TGCGCCAGCAGCTTGGGGGTAGCGGGCGATGAGCAGTTCTTC. This encodes CASSLGVAGDEQFF.

This chain connects TRBV19 to TRBJ1-5, with 7 bases that match TRBD1. The CDR3 consists of 17 residues. V lost 4 bases to trimming and J lost 4 bases; unmatched junction nucleotides: 13. Germline V gene data show CDR1 as LNHDA and CDR2 as SQIVND (reference sequence). CDR3 amino acids: CASSTQLDRVANQPQHF. For the CDR3, the DNA is TGTGCCAGTAGTACTCAACTAGACAGGGTAGCAAATCAGCCCCAGCATTTT.

The rearrangement links TRBV18 to TRBJ2-1; D uncertain. CDR3 length equals 13 residues. CDR1 is KGHSH, CDR2 LQKENI, per germline. Trimming cost V 5 bases and J 0 bases, with 5 bases left between them. CDR3: CASSNGSYNEQFF. The DNA of the CDR3 is TGTGCCAGCTCAAACGGCTCCTACAATGAGCAGTTCTTC.

Of note for this clone: An end of the junction differs from the germline gene, which may be a read error. V usage is TRBV4-1 and J usage is TRBJ1-1; maybe TRBD1 (5 bases). Germline loops: CDR1 MGHRA, CDR2 YSYEKL. The CDR3 is 11 amino acids. CDR3 sequence: CASSQEGPPIF. The DNA for the CDR3 is TGCGCCAGCAGCCAAGAGGGGCCCCCGATCTTT.

This clone has a handful of counts. The chain recombines TRBV11-1 with TRBJ1-1; D is unclear. The ends were cut back, 5 bases at V and 0 bases at J, with 13 bases in the middle. CDR3 size: 15 residues. Germline CDR1 reads SGHAT; CDR2 reads FQDESV (reference sequence). The CDR3 region has the DNA TGTGCCAGCAGCAAAACTATAACCATGAACACTGAAGCTTTCTTT. Protein: CASSKTITMNTEAFF.

This clone occurred a few times. The CDR3 here is CASSPRVDGSSGNTIYF. CDR3 nucleotides: TGTGCCAGCTCACCGCGGGTTGACGGGAGCTCTGGAAACACCATATATTTT. This rearrangement joins TRBV18 to TRBJ1-3, with D uncertain. Deletions cut 3 bases from V and 0 bases from J, with 15 bases between. The CDR3 contains 17 residues. Germline loops: CDR1 KGHSH, CDR2 LQKENI.

The chain recombines TRBV18 with TRBJ2-5, with 11 bases lining up with TRBD1. The CDR3 totals 15 residues. The junction had 5 bases not matched to a gene; V was cut back by 4 bases and J by 4 bases. Per the germline V gene, CDR1 is KGHSH and CDR2 is LQKENI. CDR3 DNA sequence: TGTGCCAGCTCACGTTCCGGGACAGGGGGAGAGACCCAGTACTTC. This translates into CASSRSGTGGETQYF.

The chain carries TRBV19 and TRBJ1-5, with D uncertain. Trimming left V 6 bases short and J 2 bases short, with 14 bases between. Germline CDR1 is LNHDA and CDR2 is SQIVND (reference sequence). The CDR3 runs 15 residues. CDR3 loop: CASSRQVFGNQPQHF. As DNA, the CDR3 is TGTGCCAGTAGCCGCCAGGTTTTCGGCAATCAGCCCCAGCATTTT.

This chain links TRBV5-6 with TRBJ1-4, with TRBD1 identical over 9 bases. J was trimmed by 6 bases and V by 2 bases; bases with no gene match: 5. Per germline, CDR1 SGHDT and CDR2 YYEEEE. The CDR3 consists of 15 residues. The CDR3 coding sequence is TGTGCCAGCAGCTTTACCGGGACAGGGCATGAAAAACTGTTTTTT. Protein product: CASSFTGTGHEKLFF.

The genes are TRBV7-6 and TRBJ2-7, with TRBD1 matching 7 bases. The V gene end was trimmed by 2 bases and the J gene end by 2 bases; junction bases not matched to a gene: 3. The CDR3 covers 14 residues. The germline gives CDR1 SGHVS, CDR2 FNYEAQ. The CDR3 protein is CASSLNRGAYEQYF. In DNA, the CDR3 is TGTGCCAGCAGCTTAAACAGGGGAGCCTACGAGCAGTACTTC.

The rearrangement links TRBV6-1 to TRBJ1-6; no clear D gene. The V gene lost 2 bases and the J gene lost 6 bases, with 8 bases spanning the gap. CDR1 and CDR2 (germline): MNHNS, SASEGT. The CDR3 is 14 residues long. The CDR3 region is CASSEITANSPLHF. For the CDR3, the DNA is TGTGCCAGCAGTGAAATAACAGCTAATTCACCCCTCCACTTT.

Here the CDR3 reads CASSWGQGDGELFF. The CDR3 nucleotides read TGTGCCAGCAGCTGGGGACAGGGAGACGGGGAGCTGTTTTTT. The V call is TRBV11-2, the J call TRBJ2-2, with 9 positions matching TRBD1. This CDR3 has 14 residues. The germline V gene has CDR1 SGHAT and CDR2 FQNNGV. V was pared by 4 bases and J by 7 bases, with 4 bases of the junction left unmatched.